This T cell receptor (beta chain) is from a study of shared clonotypes between healthy human individuals. V lost 4 bases to trimming and J lost 7 bases, with 7 bases between them. CDR3 length: 11 amino acids. Germline V CDR1 and CDR2: MDHEN, SYDVKM. Profiled with immunoSEQ multiplex PCR; TCRdb holds only in-frame clones, not every one. The data hold around 1.5 million clones, with under 99% observed a single time. Sequencing used naive CD4+ T cells sorted from blood. The subset denotes: CD45RA+ positively selected. The chain employs TRBV28 and TRBJ1-2, with no clear D. The sequence was obtained from a man aged 25-40 years in good health. Here the CDR3 DNA reads TGTGCCAGCAGTTCCGAAGGTGGCTACACCTTC. This gives the protein CASSSEGGYTF.